The entry below gives a single TCR beta chain sequence along with its context. Its cognate antigen is unknown. Method: immunoSEQ multiplex PCR; TCRdb's copy keeps in-frame clones and lacks some. Of about 39,000 clones listed, roughly 88% are singletons. These data originate in a study of T cell responses to AZD1222 COVID-19 vaccine. Whole-study findings and limits: The number of AZD1222 recipients seropositive at baseline was only five or six.

The TCR sequence derives from an adult who received the MenACWY meningococcal vaccine as a control. The material sequenced was peripheral blood, taken 28 days after the second dose of the MenACWY control vaccine.

Written as DNA, the CDR3 is TGTGCCAGCAGTCGAACGGCCAATTCACCCCTCCACTTT. It yields the protein CASSRTANSPLHF. This chain uses TRBV27 with TRBJ1-6; D remains ambiguous. Germline V gene sequence: CDR1 MNHEY, CDR2 SMNVEV (reference sequence). Deletions cut 5 bases from V and 7 bases from J, with 9 bases between. The CDR3 length is 13 residues.